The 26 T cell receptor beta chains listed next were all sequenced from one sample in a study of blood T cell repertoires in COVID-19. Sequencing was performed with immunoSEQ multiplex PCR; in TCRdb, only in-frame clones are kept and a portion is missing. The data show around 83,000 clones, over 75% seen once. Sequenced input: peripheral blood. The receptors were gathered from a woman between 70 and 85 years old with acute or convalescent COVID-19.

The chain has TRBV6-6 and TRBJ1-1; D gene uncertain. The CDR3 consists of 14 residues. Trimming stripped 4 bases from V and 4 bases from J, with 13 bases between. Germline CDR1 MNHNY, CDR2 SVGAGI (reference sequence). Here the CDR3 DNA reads TGTGCCAGCAGTTCTCACCTGATGAGCACTGAAGCTTTCTTT. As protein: CASSSHLMSTEAFF.

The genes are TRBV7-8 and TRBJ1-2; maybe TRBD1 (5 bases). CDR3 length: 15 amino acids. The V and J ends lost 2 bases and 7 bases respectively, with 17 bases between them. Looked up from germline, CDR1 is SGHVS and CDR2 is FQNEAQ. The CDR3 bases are TGTGCCAGCAGCTTATCCAGGGCCTTTCTTGGTGGCTACACCTTC. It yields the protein CASSLSRAFLGGYTF.

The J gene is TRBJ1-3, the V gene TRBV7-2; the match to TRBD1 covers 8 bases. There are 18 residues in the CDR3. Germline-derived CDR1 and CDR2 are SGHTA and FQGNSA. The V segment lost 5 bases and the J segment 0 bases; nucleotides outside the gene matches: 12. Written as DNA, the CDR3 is TGTGCCAGCAGCCCCGCGACAGGGGACTTCTTCTCTGGAAACACCATATATTTT. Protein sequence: CASSPATGDFFSGNTIYF. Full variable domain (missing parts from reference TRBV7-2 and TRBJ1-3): GAGVSQSPSNKVTEKGKDVELRCDPISGHTALYWYRQSLGQGLEFLIYFQGNSAPDKSGLPSDRFSAERTGGSVSTLTIQRTQQEDSAVYLCASSPATGDFFSGNTIYFGEGSWLTVV.

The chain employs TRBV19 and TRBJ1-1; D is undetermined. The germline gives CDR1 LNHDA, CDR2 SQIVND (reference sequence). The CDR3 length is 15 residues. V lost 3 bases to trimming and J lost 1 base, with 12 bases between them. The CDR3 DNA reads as TGTGCCAGTAGTATGTTCGCCTACAGGAACACTGAAGCTTTCTTT. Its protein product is CASSMFAYRNTEAFF.

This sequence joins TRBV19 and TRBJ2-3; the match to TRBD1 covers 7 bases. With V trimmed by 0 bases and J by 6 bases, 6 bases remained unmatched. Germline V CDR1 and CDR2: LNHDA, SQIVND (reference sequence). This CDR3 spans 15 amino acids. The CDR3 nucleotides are TGTGCCAGTAGTATAGATCAGGGGGTAGCGGATACGCAGTATTTT. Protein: CASSIDQGVADTQYF.

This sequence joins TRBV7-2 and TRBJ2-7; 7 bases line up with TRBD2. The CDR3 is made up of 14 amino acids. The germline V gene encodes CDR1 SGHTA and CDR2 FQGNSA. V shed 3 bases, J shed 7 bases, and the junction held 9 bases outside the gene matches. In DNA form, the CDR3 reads TGTGCCAGCAGCTTTTTGGGAGGGCGTAATGAGCAGTACGTC. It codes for CASSFLGGRNEQYV.

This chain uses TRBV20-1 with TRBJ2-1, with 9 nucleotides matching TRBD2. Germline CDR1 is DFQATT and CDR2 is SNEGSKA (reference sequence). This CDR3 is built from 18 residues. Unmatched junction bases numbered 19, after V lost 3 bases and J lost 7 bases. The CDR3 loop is CSASRSGLSREGRNEQFF. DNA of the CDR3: TGCAGTGCTAGTAGGTCGGGACTTTCGCGGGAGGGAAGGAATGAGCAGTTCTTC.

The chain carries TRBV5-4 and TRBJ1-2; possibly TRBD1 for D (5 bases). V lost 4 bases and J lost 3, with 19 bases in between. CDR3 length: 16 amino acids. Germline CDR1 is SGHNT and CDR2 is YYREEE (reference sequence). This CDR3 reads CASSMPAGNPYYGYTF. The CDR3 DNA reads TGTGCCAGCAGCATGCCGGCAGGGAACCCTTACTATGGCTACACCTTC. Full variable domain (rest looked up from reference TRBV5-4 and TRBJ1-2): ETGVTQSPTHLIKTRGQQVTLRCSSQSGHNTVSWYQQALGQGPQFIFQYYREEENGRGNFPPRFSGLQFPNYSSELNVNALELDDSALYLCASSMPAGNPYYGYTFGSGTRLTVV.

The CDR3 spells CASSLGGQGRTEAFF. The CDR3 DNA follows: TGTGCCAGCAGCTTAGGAGGACAGGGGAGGACTGAAGCTTTCTTT. The chain couples TRBV7-8 to TRBJ1-1; 9 bases are a match to TRBD1. The ends lost 1 base at V and 5 bases at J; junction bases unmatched: 5. This CDR3 is built from 15 residues. In germline, CDR1 is SGHVS, CDR2 FQNEAQ.

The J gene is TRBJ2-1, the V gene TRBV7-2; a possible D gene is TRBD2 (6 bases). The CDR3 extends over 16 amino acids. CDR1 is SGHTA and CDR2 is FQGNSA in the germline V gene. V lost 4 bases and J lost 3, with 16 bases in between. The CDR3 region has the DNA TGTGCCAGCAGCTCTAGCCTGGGCGGGATCTACAATGAGCAGTTCTTC. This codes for CASSSSLGGIYNEQFF.

The CDR3 coding sequence is TGTGCCAGTAGTATGGCCCCGACAGGGGTCACTGAAGCTTTCTTT. Translated, it gives CASSMAPTGVTEAFF. The rearrangement links TRBV19 to TRBJ1-1; TRBD1 aligns across 8 bases. Germline-derived CDR1 and CDR2 are LNHDA and SQIVND (reference sequence). The V segment lost 3 bases and the J segment 4 bases; nucleotides outside the gene matches: 7. This CDR3 has 15 residues.

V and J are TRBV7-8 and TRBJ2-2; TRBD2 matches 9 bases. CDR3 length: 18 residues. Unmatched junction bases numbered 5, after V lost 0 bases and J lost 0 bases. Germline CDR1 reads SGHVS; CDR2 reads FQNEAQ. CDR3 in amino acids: CASSLAAAGGTNTGELFF. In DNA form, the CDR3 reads TGTGCCAGCAGCTTAGCGGCAGCGGGGGGCACGAACACCGGGGAGCTGTTTTTT.

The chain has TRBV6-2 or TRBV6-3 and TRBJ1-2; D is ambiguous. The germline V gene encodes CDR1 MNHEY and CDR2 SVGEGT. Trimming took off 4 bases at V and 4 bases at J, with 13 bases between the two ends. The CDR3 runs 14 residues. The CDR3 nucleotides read TGTGCCAGCAGTTCGCACCAGCGGGGCTATGGCTACACCTTC. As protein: CASSSHQRGYGYTF.

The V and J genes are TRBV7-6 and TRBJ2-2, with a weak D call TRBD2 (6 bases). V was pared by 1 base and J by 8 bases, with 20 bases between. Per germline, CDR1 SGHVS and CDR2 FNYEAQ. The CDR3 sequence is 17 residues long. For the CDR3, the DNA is TGTGCCAGCAGCTTAGACCCTTGGCTGGGGGGAGCTGGGGAGCTGTTTTTT. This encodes CASSLDPWLGGAGELFF.

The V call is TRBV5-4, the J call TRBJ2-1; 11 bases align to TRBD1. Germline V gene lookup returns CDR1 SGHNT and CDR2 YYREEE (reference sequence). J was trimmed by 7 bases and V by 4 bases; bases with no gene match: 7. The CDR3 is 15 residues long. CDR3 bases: TGTGCCAGCAGCGTTGGACAGGGGGCGTATAATGAGCAGTTCTTC. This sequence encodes CASSVGQGAYNEQFF.

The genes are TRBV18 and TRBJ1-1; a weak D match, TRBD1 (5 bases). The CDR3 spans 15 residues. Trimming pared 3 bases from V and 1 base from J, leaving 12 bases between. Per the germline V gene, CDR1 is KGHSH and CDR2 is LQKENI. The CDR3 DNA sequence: TGTGCCAGCTCACCTCAGGGAAGGGGGAACACTGAAGCTTTCTTT. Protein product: CASSPQGRGNTEAFF.

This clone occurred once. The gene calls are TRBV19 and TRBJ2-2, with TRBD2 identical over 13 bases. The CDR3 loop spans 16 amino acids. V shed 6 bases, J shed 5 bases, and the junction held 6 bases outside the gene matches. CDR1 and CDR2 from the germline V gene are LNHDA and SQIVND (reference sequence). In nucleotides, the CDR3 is TGTGCCAGTAGCAAACTAGCGGGGGGGCTGACCGGGGAGCTGTTTTTT. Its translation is CASSKLAGGLTGELFF.

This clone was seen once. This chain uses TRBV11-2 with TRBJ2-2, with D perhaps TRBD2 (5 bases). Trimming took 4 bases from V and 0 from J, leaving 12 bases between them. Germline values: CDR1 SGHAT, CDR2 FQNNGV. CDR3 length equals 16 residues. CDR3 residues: CASSYQTKANTGELFF. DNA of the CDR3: TGTGCCAGCAGCTACCAGACTAAGGCGAACACCGGGGAGCTGTTTTTT. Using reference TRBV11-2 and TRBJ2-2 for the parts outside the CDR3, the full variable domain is EAGVAQSPRYKIIEKRQSVAFWCNPISGHATLYWYQQILGQGPKLLIQFQNNGVVDDSQLPKDRFSAERLKGVDSTLKIQPAKLEDSAVYLCASSYQTKANTGELFFGEGSRLTVL.

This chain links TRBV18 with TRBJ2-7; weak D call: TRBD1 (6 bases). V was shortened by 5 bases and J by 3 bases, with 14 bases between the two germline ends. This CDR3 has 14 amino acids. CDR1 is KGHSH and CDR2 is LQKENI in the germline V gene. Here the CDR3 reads CASSSGTRFYEQYV. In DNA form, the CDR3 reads TGTGCCAGCTCATCCGGGACACGGTTCTACGAGCAGTACGTC.

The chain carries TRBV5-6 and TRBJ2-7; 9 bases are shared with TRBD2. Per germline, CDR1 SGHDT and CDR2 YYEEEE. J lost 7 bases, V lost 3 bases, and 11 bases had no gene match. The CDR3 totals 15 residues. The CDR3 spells CASSSQAGGPGEQYV. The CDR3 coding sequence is TGTGCCAGCAGCTCCCAGGCGGGAGGGCCGGGTGAGCAGTACGTC.

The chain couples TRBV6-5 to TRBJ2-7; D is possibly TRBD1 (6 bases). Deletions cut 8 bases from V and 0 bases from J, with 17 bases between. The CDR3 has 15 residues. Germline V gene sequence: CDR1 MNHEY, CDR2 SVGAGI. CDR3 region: CASVSGHTSSYEQYV. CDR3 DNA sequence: TGTGCCAGCGTTTCGGGACACACGAGCTCCTACGAGCAGTACGTC.

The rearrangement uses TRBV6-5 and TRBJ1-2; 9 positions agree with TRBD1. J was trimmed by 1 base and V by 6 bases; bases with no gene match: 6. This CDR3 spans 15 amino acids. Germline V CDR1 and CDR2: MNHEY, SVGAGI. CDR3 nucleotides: TGTGCCAGCAGGTCGGGACAGGGTAATAACTATGGCTACACCTTC. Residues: CASRSGQGNNYGYTF.

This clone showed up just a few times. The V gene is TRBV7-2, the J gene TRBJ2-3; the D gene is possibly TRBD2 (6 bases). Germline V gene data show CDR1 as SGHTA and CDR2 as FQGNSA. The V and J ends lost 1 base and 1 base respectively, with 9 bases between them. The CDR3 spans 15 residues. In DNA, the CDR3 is TGTGCCAGCAGCTTAGGCGGGACTCGCACAGATACGCAGTATTTT. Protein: CASSLGGTRTDTQYF.

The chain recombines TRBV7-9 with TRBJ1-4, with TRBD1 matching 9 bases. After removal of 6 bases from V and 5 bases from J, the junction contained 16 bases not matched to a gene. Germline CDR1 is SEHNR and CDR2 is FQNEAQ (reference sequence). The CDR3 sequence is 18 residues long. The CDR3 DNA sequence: TGTGCCAGCAGAACCAGCACACAGGGGGCGCGGCAGAATGAAAAACTGTTTTTT. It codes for CASRTSTQGARQNEKLFF.

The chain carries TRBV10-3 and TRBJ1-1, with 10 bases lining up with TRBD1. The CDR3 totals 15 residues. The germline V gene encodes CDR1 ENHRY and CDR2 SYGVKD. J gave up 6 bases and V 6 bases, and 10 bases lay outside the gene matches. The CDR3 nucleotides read TGTGCCATCAGGGACACTGGACAGGGGGGGGCTGAAGCTTTCTTT. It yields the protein CAIRDTGQGGAEAFF.

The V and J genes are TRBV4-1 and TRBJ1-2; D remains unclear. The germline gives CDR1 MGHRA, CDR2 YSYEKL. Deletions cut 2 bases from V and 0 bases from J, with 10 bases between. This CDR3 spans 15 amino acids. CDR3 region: CASSQRREPNYGYTF. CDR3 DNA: TGCGCCAGCAGCCAAAGGAGGGAACCTAACTATGGCTACACCTTC.